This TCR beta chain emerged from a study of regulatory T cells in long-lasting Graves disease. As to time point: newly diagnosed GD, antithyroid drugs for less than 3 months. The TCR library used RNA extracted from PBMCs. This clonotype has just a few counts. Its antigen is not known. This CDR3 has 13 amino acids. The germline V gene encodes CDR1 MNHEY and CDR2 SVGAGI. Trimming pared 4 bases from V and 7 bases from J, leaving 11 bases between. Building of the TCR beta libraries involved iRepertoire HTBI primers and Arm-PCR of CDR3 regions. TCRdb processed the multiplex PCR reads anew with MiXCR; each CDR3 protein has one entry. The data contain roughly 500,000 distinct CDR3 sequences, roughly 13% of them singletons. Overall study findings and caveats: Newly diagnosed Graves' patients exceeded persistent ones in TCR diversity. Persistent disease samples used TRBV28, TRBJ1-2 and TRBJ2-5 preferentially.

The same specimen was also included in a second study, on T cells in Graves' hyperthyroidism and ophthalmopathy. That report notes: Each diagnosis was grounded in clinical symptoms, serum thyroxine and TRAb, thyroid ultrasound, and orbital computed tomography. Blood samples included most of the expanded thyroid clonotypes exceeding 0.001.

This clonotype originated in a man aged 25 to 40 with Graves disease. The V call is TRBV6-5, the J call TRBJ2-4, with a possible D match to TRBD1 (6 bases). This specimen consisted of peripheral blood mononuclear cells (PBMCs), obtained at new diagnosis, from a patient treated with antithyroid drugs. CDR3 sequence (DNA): TGTGCCAGCAGTTCAGTAACAGGGAACATTCAGTACTTC. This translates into CASSSVTGNIQYF.